A selection of T cell receptor beta chains follows, all from one sample in a study of blood T cell repertoires in COVID-19. The assay was immunoSEQ multiplex PCR, and TCRdb's table has in-frame clones only and misses some. The data hold approximately 170,000 clones, with about 88% observed a single time. Sequencing was performed on peripheral blood. The receptors stem from a woman older than 75 in a cohort sampled during active or convalescent COVID-19. The CDR3 runs from the conserved cysteine through the conserved F or W. The D gene is left open where the match is weak. Clone size, where shown, is once, few, many, or a class for clones that have expanded.

abundance | j_gene | v_gene | d_gene | CDR3nt | CDR3aa
NA | TRBJ1-2 | TRBV29-1 | NA | TGCAGCGTTGACAGGCAGGGAGGGGGAGGCTACACCTTC | CSVDRQGGGGYTF
NA | TRBJ1-3 | TRBV6-5 | NA | TGTGCCAGCAGTTACTCGAAAAACGCGAACACCATATATTTT | CASSYSKNANTIYF
NA | TRBJ2-5 | TRBV7-9 | NA | TGTGCCAGCAGCCAAACTAACCAAGAGACCCAGTACTTC | CASSQTNQETQYF
NA | TRBJ1-5 | TRBV28 | TRBD1 | TGTGCCAGCTATGACAGGGTTAGCAATCAGCCCCAGCATTTT | CASYDRVSNQPQHF
few | TRBJ1-2 | TRBV3-1/TRBV3-2 | NA | TGTGCCAGCAGCCAAGATTTGAATGGGGGGGGCATCGGCTACACCTTC | CASSQDLNGGGIGYTF
NA | TRBJ2-3 | TRBV11-2 | TRBD2 | TGTGCCAGCAGGGGAGGGGTAGGGGGCACAGATACGCAGTATTTT | CASRGGVGGTDTQYF
NA | TRBJ2-2 | TRBV7-2 | TRBD1 | TGTGCCAGCAGCCTGACAGGGTCCGGGGAGCTGTTTTTT | CASSLTGSGELFF
NA | TRBJ2-1 | TRBV24-1 | TRBD1 | TGTGCCACCAGTGATTCCACAAGGCGGGACAGGCTCTACAATGAGCAGTTCTTC | CATSDSTRRDRLYNEQFF
NA | TRBJ2-3 | TRBV6-2/TRBV6-3 | TRBD2 | TGTGCCAGCAGTTACGGACTAGCGGGGGCAGATACGCAGTATTTT | CASSYGLAGADTQYF
NA | TRBJ1-5 | TRBV2 | TRBD1 | TGTGCCAGCAGTAGGGACAGTAGCAATCAGCCCCAGCATTTT | CASSRDSSNQPQHF
NA | TRBJ2-1 | TRBV4-1 | TRBD2 | TGCGCCAGCAGCCTTTTGCTAGCGGGGGCTTACAATGAGCAGTTCTTC | CASSLLLAGAYNEQFF
NA | TRBJ1-2 | TRBV19 | NA | TGTGCCAGTAACGTGGGGGGAGGAAACTATGGCTACACCTTC | CASNVGGGNYGYTF
NA | TRBJ2-7 | TRBV2 | TRBD1 | TGTGCCACCTCGACAGGGGTTCCCTCCTACGAGCAGTACTTC | CATSTGVPSYEQYF
NA | TRBJ1-3 | TRBV5-1 | NA | TGCGCCAGCAGCCGGGACAACTCTGGAAACACCATATATTTT | CASSRDNSGNTIYF
NA | TRBJ1-2 | TRBV7-2 | NA | TGTGCCAGCAGCTTAGATTCAGTTAACTATGGCTACACCTTC | CASSLDSVNYGYTF
NA | TRBJ1-5 | TRBV10-3 | NA | TGTGCCATCAGTGAGAGACAGCCGGATAGCAATCAGCCCCAGCATTTT | CAISERQPDSNQPQHF
once | TRBJ2-7 | TRBV19 | TRBD1 | TGTGCCAGTAGTATGGACAGGACCTACCCCTACGAGCAGTACTTC | CASSMDRTYPYEQYF
NA | TRBJ1-4 | TRBV7-9 | NA | TGTGCCAGCAGCTCGAGGAGGGGTTATGAAAAACTGTTTTTT | CASSSRRGYEKLFF
NA | TRBJ2-1 | TRBV19 | NA | TGTGCCAGTAGTATATTCGCAGGGGGGTGGTTGCGGAAAAACTGGAGCTCCTACAATGAGCAGTTCTTC | CASSIFAGGWLRKNWSSYNEQFF
NA | TRBJ1-1 | TRBV6-5 | NA | TGTGCCAGCAAGCCAGGCTCGAACACTGAAGCTTTCTTT | CASKPGSNTEAFF
NA | TRBJ1-2 | TRBV6-5 | TRBD1 | TGTGCCAGCAGCCCCAGTTATGCGACAGGGGGAGGCTACACCTTC | CASSPSYATGGGYTF
NA | TRBJ1-2 | TRBV7-9 | TRBD1 | TGTGCCAGCAGACCTGGACAGGGGCACTATGGCTACACCTTC | CASRPGQGHYGYTF
NA | TRBJ1-1 | TRBV12-5 | NA | TGTGCTAGTGGTTTGGTAACCGGGGGTAAGAGGCAAGCTTTCTTT | CASGLVTGGKRQAFF
NA | TRBJ2-2 | TRBV6-4 | NA | TGTGCCAGCAGTGAAGTCACTACCGGGGAGCTGTTTTTT | CASSEVTTGELFF
NA | TRBJ1-1 | TRBV6-1 | NA | TGTGCCAGCAGTGAAGCGTTTGGGGGCCCCACTGAAGCTTTCTTT | CASSEAFGGPTEAFF
NA | TRBJ2-5 | TRBV14 | TRBD1 | TGTGCCAGCAGCCCGGGACAGGGGACTTTAAAAGAGACCCAGTACTTC | CASSPGQGTLKETQYF
NA | TRBJ2-7 | TRBV9 | TRBD1 | TGTGCCAGCAGCGTAGGGGGGACAGGGGGCTACGAGCAGTACTTC | CASSVGGTGGYEQYF
NA | TRBJ1-1 | TRBV19 | TRBD1 | TGTGCCAGTAGTATGGACAGGTACACTGAAGCTTTCTTT | CASSMDRYTEAFF
NA | TRBJ2-3 | TRBV11-2 | TRBD2 | TGTGCCAGCAGCTTAGGAGCGGGGGTTGCAGATACGCAGTATTTT | CASSLGAGVADTQYF
once | TRBJ1-2 | TRBV10-2 | NA | TGCGCCAGCAGTTTGGACGGGAATACTATGGAAGGCTACACCTTC | CASSLDGNTMEGYTF
NA | TRBJ2-7 | TRBV28 | NA | TGTGCCAGCAGTAGCTCGGGGGGCTTACCCTACGAGCAGTACTTC | CASSSSGGLPYEQYF
NA | TRBJ2-3 | TRBV10-3 | TRBD2 | TGTGCCATCGGGACTAGCGGGGGGCTCACGGATACGCAGTATTTT | CAIGTSGGLTDTQYF
NA | TRBJ2-6 | TRBV11-2 | NA | TGTGCCAGCAGCTTACTAGCATCCGGGGCCAACGTCCTGACTTTC | CASSLLASGANVLTF
NA | TRBJ2-7 | TRBV28 | TRBD2 | TGTGCCACCCTCTTGGGGGGGACCACCTACGAGCAGTACTTC | CATLLGGTTYEQYF
NA | TRBJ2-2 | TRBV11-3 | TRBD1 | TGTGCCAGCAGCTTAGGGGGACAGGGCAGCACCGGGGAGCTGTTTTTT | CASSLGGQGSTGELFF
once | TRBJ1-2 | TRBV5-1 | NA | TGCGCCAGCAGCTTGTCACAGAACTATGGCTACACCTTC | CASSLSQNYGYTF
NA | TRBJ2-7 | TRBV19 | NA | TGTGCCAGTAGTATTGACAGTCTCGGCGAGCAGTACTTC | CASSIDSLGEQYF
NA | TRBJ1-2 | TRBV12-3/TRBV12-4 | NA | TGTGCCAGCACTTACAGGGTAAATGGTGGCTACACCTTC | CASTYRVNGGYTF
NA | TRBJ1-1 | TRBV5-1 | NA | TGCGCCAGCAGCTCAGGGGAGAACACTGAAGCTTTCTTT | CASSSGENTEAFF
once | TRBJ2-1 | TRBV12-3/TRBV12-4 | NA | TGTGCCAGCAGGGTACAGGGAAATAATGAGCAGTTCTTC | CASRVQGNNEQFF
NA | TRBJ1-5 | TRBV28 | NA | TGTGCCAGCATGCGGGGTAGCAATCAGCCCCAGCATTTT | CASMRGSNQPQHF
NA | TRBJ1-5 | TRBV19 | NA | TGTGCCAGTAGTAACTTCCTCAGCGGTTATAGCAATCAGCCCCAGCATTTT | CASSNFLSGYSNQPQHF
NA | TRBJ2-5 | TRBV5-4 | TRBD2 | TGTGCCATCAGAGTAGGCGGGAGTCAAGCTGAGACCCAGTACTTC | CAIRVGGSQAETQYF
NA | TRBJ2-2 | TRBV7-9 | NA | TGTGCCAGCAGCTTAGGCAGGGTGGACGGGGAGCTGTTTTTT | CASSLGRVDGELFF
NA | TRBJ2-5 | TRBV3-1/TRBV3-2 | NA | TGTGCCAGCAGCCAAGCGCTAGTAAAAGAGACCCAGTACTTC | CASSQALVKETQYF
NA | TRBJ2-5 | TRBV5-1 | NA | TGCGCCAGCAGTTTGGCAGGGCGGGAGACCCAGTACTTC | CASSLAGRETQYF
NA | TRBJ2-1 | TRBV3-1/TRBV3-2 | NA | TGTGCCAGCAGCCAAGATCTGGGGAGTGAGCAGTTCTTC | CASSQDLGSEQFF
NA | TRBJ1-5 | TRBV5-1 | TRBD1 | TGCGCCAGCAGCTTGGACGGACAGGGGGTAGGGTCCCAGCATTTT | CASSLDGQGVGSQHF
NA | TRBJ2-2 | TRBV11-2 | TRBD1 | TGTGCCAGCAGCTGGGGACAGGGGGTCGACACCGGGGAGCTGTTTTTT | CASSWGQGVDTGELFF
few | TRBJ2-1 | TRBV3-1/TRBV3-2 | TRBD1 | TGTGCCAGCAGCCGCATGTGGACAGGGGGCTCCAATGAGCAGTTCTTC | CASSRMWTGGSNEQFF
NA | TRBJ2-3 | TRBV19 | NA | TGTGCCAGTAGGCTTCACGATCGACTAGGGTTCACAGATACGCAGTATTTT | CASRLHDRLGFTDTQYF
NA | TRBJ1-2 | TRBV6-5 | NA | TGTGCCAGCAGCCTAACCCATACAGGGCCCTATGGCTACACCTTC | CASSLTHTGPYGYTF
NA | TRBJ1-3 | TRBV5-5 | TRBD1 | TGTGCCAGCAGCGTAACAGGGGATAGCTCTGGAAACACCATATATTTT | CASSVTGDSSGNTIYF
NA | TRBJ2-3 | TRBV2 | NA | TGTGCCAGCAGTGAACAAGCGACAGATACGCAGTATTTT | CASSEQATDTQYF
NA | TRBJ2-3 | TRBV9 | TRBD2 | TGTGCCAGCAGCGTAGGACTAGCGGGACCCCTCAGCACAGATACGCAGTATTTT | CASSVGLAGPLSTDTQYF
NA | TRBJ1-5 | TRBV14 | TRBD1 | TGTGCCAGCAGCCTCTCAGGGGGAAATCAGCCCCAGCATTTT | CASSLSGGNQPQHF
NA | TRBJ1-2 | TRBV19 | NA | TGTGCCAGTCTTCAAGCCAGGGAACGTGGCTACACCTTC | CASLQARERGYTF